This T cell receptor (beta chain) was found in a study of blood T cell repertoires in COVID-19. Study overall: Samples came from the United States, Italy and Spain, spanning acute and convalescent COVID-19. T cells, B-cell-depleted T cells, or PBMCs supplied cDNA or gDNA.

V was pared by 4 bases and J by 4 bases, with 9 bases of the junction left unmatched. Germline V gene lookup returns CDR1 MNHEY and CDR2 SVGAGI. The CDR3 spans 16 residues. Per the original data handling: Reference gene primers were amplified, and this amplification served to estimate nucleated cell counts. Using immunoSEQ multiplex PCR, the repertoire was profiled, and TCRdb retains in-frame clones only, with some absent. V, J and clone size were drawn from that table, and D and trimming were deduced from the DNA. The sample has under 200,000 clones, around 84% seen once. Followed over time, Seattle patients had been enrolled while infection was active.

The V call is TRBV6-5, the J call TRBJ2-2; 7 positions match TRBD2. Sample: peripheral blood. The origin of this receptor is a woman in her seventies with COVID-19, enrolled during active disease. The CDR3 sequence is CASSSSGEVFTGELFF. CDR3 in DNA: TGTGCCAGCAGTTCCAGCGGGGAGGTTTTCACCGGGGAGCTGTTTTTT.